These 5 T cell receptor beta chains originate from one sample sequenced in a study of T cell changes during pregnancy in multiple sclerosis. Sequencing used immunoSEQ multiplex PCR; TCRdb keeps in-frame clones, though not all of them. The data contain about 100,000 clones, 90% to 95% of them singletons. The specimen was peripheral blood, collected in the second trimester of pregnancy. These receptors were collected from a female donor with multiple sclerosis, enrolled in a pregnancy study.

The chain couples TRBV6-5 to TRBJ1-5; a possible D gene is TRBD1 (5 bases). V gave up 5 bases and J gave up 1 base, with 9 bases separating them. The CDR3 sequence is 14 residues long. CDR1 and CDR2 from the germline V gene are MNHEY and SVGAGI. The CDR3 here is CASSHRFSNQPQHF. CDR3 nucleotides: TGTGCCAGCAGTCACAGGTTCAGCAATCAGCCCCAGCATTTT.

The rearrangement joins TRBV19 to TRBJ2-7, with unresolved D. V was cut by 5 bases and J by 4 bases, with 12 bases left in between. Germline V gives CDR1 LNHDA, CDR2 SQIVND (reference sequence). The CDR3 sequence is 13 residues long. The CDR3 region is CASSPHHIYEQYF. Written as DNA, the CDR3 is TGTGCCAGTAGTCCCCACCACATATACGAGCAGTACTTC.

J is TRBJ1-1 and V is TRBV27, with 10 bases aligning to TRBD1. The length of the CDR3 is 15 residues. CDR1 and CDR2 (germline): MNHEY, SMNVEV (reference sequence). Germline trimming cut 3 bases from V and 6 bases from J; bases unmatched to any gene: 7. CDR3 coding DNA: TGTGCCAGCAGTTTTTCCCGACAGGGGGCATCTGAAGCTTTCTTT. Protein sequence: CASSFSRQGASEAFF.

This clone has more than one count but fewer than ten. Here the CDR3 DNA reads TGTGCCAGCAGTTTATTTCCCCAAAAACTCGAGCAGTACTTC. It encodes CASSLFPQKLEQYF. The chain is built from TRBV28 and TRBJ2-7; D is unclear. From germline, CDR1 is MDHEN and CDR2 SYDVKM. V was pared by 1 base and J by 6 bases, with 13 bases between. The CDR3 extends over 14 amino acids.

This clone was observed a few times. The gene calls are TRBV5-4 and TRBJ1-2, with D possibly being TRBD1 (5 bases). Germline CDR1 reads SGHNT; CDR2 reads YYREEE (reference sequence). Trimming stripped 5 bases from V and 7 bases from J, with 21 bases between. The CDR3 spans 15 residues. The CDR3 protein is CASSQSTTVEFGYTF. Here the CDR3 DNA reads TGTGCCAGCAGTCAAAGTACGACAGTAGAATTTGGCTACACCTTC.